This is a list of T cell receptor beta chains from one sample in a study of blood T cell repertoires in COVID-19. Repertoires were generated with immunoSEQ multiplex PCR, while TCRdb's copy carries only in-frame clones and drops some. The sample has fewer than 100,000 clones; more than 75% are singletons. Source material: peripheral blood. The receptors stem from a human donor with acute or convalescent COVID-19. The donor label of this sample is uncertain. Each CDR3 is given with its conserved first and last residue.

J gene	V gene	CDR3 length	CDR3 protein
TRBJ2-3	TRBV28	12	CASSFETDTQYF
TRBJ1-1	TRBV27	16	CASSLGNRGLNTEAFF
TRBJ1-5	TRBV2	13	CASRLLPDQPQHF
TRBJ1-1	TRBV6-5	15	CASRIGGKLNTEAFF
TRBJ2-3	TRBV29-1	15	CSVEVQGFGTDTQYF
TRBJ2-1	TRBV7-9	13	CASSLERANEQFF
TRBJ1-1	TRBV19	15	CASSIQTGDNTEAFF
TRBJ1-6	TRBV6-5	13	CASQRAGDSPLHF
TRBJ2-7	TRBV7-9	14	CASSDDSYSYEQYF
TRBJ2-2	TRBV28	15	CASLSGQSNTGELFF
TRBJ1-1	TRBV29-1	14	CSAASGSSNTEAFF
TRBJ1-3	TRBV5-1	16	CASSTNQGAAGNTIYF
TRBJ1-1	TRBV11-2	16	CASSSARQGGNTEAFF
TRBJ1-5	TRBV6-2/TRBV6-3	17	CASSYPEGQGVVQPQHF
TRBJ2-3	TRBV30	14	CAWSASVHTDTQYF
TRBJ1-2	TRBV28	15	CASSLSPSGNYGYTF
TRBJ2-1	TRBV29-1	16	CSAQGTTSGRYNEQFF
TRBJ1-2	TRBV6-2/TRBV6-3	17	CASSPDRGVVGNYGYTF
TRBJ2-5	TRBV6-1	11	CASSQGQETYF
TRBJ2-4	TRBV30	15	CAWSPVGLTKNIQYF
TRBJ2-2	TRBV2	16	CASSEESGGVTGELFF
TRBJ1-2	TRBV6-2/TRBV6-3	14	CASSYDGQARGYTF
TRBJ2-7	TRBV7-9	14	CASSAPPAAYEQYF
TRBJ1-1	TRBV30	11	CAWSGGAKAFF
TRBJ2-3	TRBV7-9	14	CASSRDFSTDTQYF
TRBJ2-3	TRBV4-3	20	CASSHLRWDRHARSTDTQYF
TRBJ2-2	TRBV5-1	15	CASSLGTGDTGELFF
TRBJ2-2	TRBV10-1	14	CASAEGANTGELFF
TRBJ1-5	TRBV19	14	CASSIEQGSQPQHF
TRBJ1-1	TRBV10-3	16	CAIRPSRAGAGTEAFF
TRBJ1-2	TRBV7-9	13	CASSPGFDYGYTF
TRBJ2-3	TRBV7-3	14	CASSLGQGTDTQYF
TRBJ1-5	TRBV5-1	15	CASSLGTGSNQPQHF
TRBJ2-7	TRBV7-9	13	CASSLGSGYEQYF
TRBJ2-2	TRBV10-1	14	CASRPGQGTGELFF
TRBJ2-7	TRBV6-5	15	CASSWPSAGRYEQYF
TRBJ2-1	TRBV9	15	CASSVVAGGLGEQFF
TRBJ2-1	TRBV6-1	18	CASSEREAGLATYNEQFF
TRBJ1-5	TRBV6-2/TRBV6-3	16	CASSSYFTMGNQPQHF
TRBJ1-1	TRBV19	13	CASSGFIQKEAFF
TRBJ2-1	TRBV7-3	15	CASSSGTGGANEQFF